The rows below give T cell receptor beta chains drawn from one sample of a study of blood T cell repertoires in COVID-19. The table came from immunoSEQ multiplex PCR; TCRdb's copy has only in-frame clones and leaves some out. The sample yields 250,000 or so clones, 88% seen once. The sample was peripheral blood. The receptors originated from a man older than 75 with acute or convalescent COVID-19. Each CDR3 is given with its conserved first and last residue. Fields, in order: clone size, D gene, V gene, J gene, CDR3 DNA, CDR3 protein. D genes are given only for firm matches. A row's size may be missing; if present it is once, few, many or a size class.

-	TRBD2	TRBV29-1	TRBJ2-3	TGCAGCGTTGAAGGGGCCAGGAGTAGCGGGAGTGTCCGTACGCAGTATTTT	CSVEGARSSGSVRTQYF
-	-	TRBV29-1	TRBJ2-4	TGCAGCGTTGTAGTACAGGAAAACATTCAGTACTTC	CSVVVQENIQYF
-	TRBD1	TRBV11-2	TRBJ2-7	TGTGCCAGCAGCTTGACAGGGATGCACGAGCAGTACTTC	CASSLTGMHEQYF
once	TRBD2	TRBV9	TRBJ2-5	TGTGCCAGCAGCGTAGGAGCGGGGGGGCTGGGAGAGACCCAGTACTTC	CASSVGAGGLGETQYF
-	-	TRBV9	TRBJ2-1	TGTGCCAGCAGCCCCCATGGGAGGAGCTCCTACAATGAGCAGTTCTTC	CASSPHGRSSYNEQFF
few	TRBD1	TRBV27	TRBJ2-7	TGTGCCAGCAGTTCACAACGGCCGGGACAGGGCTCCTACGAGCAGTACTTC	CASSSQRPGQGSYEQYF
-	-	TRBV28	TRBJ2-2	TGTGCCAGCAGTTCTGGACTACCGGGGAATACCGGGGAGCTGTTTTTT	CASSSGLPGNTGELFF
-	-	TRBV3-1/TRBV3-2	TRBJ2-5	TGTGCCAGCAGCCCCGTTCCGCGGCAAGAGACCCAGTACTTC	CASSPVPRQETQYF
-	-	TRBV6-5	TRBJ1-1	TGTGCCAGCAGTACACACAGGGTGAACACTGAAGCTTTCTTT	CASSTHRVNTEAFF
-	-	TRBV5-6	TRBJ2-7	TGTGCCAGCAGCTTGGTGGGCAGTTATTCCTACGAGCAGTACTTC	CASSLVGSYSYEQYF
-	TRBD2	TRBV9	TRBJ2-5	TGTGCCAGCAGCGTAGTTAGCGGGGGGAAAGAGACCCAGTACTTC	CASSVVSGGKETQYF
-	TRBD1	TRBV9	TRBJ2-6	TGTGCCAGCGAGAGGGGGCACCGGAAGGGCTATGGGGCCAACGTCCTGACTTTC	CASERGHRKGYGANVLTF
-	-	TRBV21-1	TRBJ2-5	TGTGCCAGCCCTGGGCGGGGTGGAGAGACCCAGTACTTC	CASPGRGGETQYF
-	TRBD1	TRBV18	TRBJ1-6	TGTGCCAGCTCACTACAGGGGGTGAATTCACCCCTCCACTTT	CASSLQGVNSPLHF
-	-	TRBV6-5	TRBJ1-1	TGTGCCAGCAGTTACTCCCGGGGGAGGGCAGGTACTGAAGCTTTCTTT	CASSYSRGRAGTEAFF
-	TRBD1	TRBV5-6	TRBJ1-1	TGTGCCAGCAGCCTCGGGACAGTAACCTTGAACACTGAAGCTTTCTTT	CASSLGTVTLNTEAFF
-	-	TRBV7-2	TRBJ1-1	TGTGCCAGTTTGTCCCCCGGGGGGTACACTGAAGCTTTCTTT	CASLSPGGYTEAFF
-	TRBD2	TRBV2	TRBJ2-5	TGTGCCAGCCTTGCGTTGCTAGCGGGAGTGGGGACCCAGTACTTC	CASLALLAGVGTQYF
-	TRBD2	TRBV5-1	TRBJ2-3	TGCGCCAGCAGCTTAGCCGGGACTAGCGGGACTCGGCAGTATTTT	CASSLAGTSGTRQYF
once	-	TRBV4-1	TRBJ1-1	TGCGCCAGCAGCCAAGTCCGGGGCACTGAAGCTTTCTTT	CASSQVRGTEAFF
-	-	TRBV6-2/TRBV6-3	TRBJ2-3	TGTGCCAGCAGTTACATGGGGCTGGGCACAGATACGCAGTATTTT	CASSYMGLGTDTQYF
-	TRBD1	TRBV7-8	TRBJ1-2	TGTGCCAGCAGCTTAGCGTCGGGACAGGGGGCTAACTATGGCTACACCTTC	CASSLASGQGANYGYTF
-	-	TRBV6-2/TRBV6-3	TRBJ2-7	TGTGCCAGCAGTTCCCCCGGGGTCGCCCCCACCCACGAGCAGTACTTC	CASSSPGVAPTHEQYF
-	TRBD1	TRBV18	TRBJ1-4	TGTGCCAGCTTTGCCCGGACAGGAGTCGATGAAAAACTGTTTTTT	CASFARTGVDEKLFF
-	TRBD2	TRBV7-2	TRBJ2-7	TGTGCCAGCAGCCTCGGGACTAGCGGAACCTACGAGCAGTACTTC	CASSLGTSGTYEQYF
-	-	TRBV6-2/TRBV6-3	TRBJ1-3	TGTGCCAGCAGTTACTCGCGGACTCTTGAAAACACCATATATTTT	CASSYSRTLENTIYF
-	TRBD2	TRBV7-2	TRBJ2-7	TGTGCCAGCAGTCCAACTAGCGGGGGGGCTTTTGAGCAGTACTTC	CASSPTSGGAFEQYF
-	-	TRBV12-3/TRBV12-4	TRBJ2-3	TGTGCCAGCACTCCCTCGTTCACAGATACGCAGTATTTT	CASTPSFTDTQYF
once	-	TRBV19	TRBJ2-7	TGTGCCAGTAGTATCCGAGGGTTCTCCTACGAGCAGTACTTC	CASSIRGFSYEQYF
-	TRBD2	TRBV9	TRBJ2-1	TGTGCCAGCAGCGTTGAACTAGCGGGGTCCAATGAGCAGTTCTTC	CASSVELAGSNEQFF
-	-	TRBV6-6	TRBJ1-1	TGTGCCAGCAGTTACTCGCAGGTGACCACTGAAGCTTTCTTT	CASSYSQVTTEAFF
-	-	TRBV29-1	TRBJ2-3	TGCAGCGTTGCGGAGGGCTCGGCCCATACGCAGTATTTT	CSVAEGSAHTQYF
-	-	TRBV10-3	TRBJ1-2	TGTGCCATCAGTGAGAACAGAAACATCTTCACCTTC	CAISENRNIFTF
-	-	TRBV20-1	TRBJ1-2	TGCAGTGCTATTACAGGGTATGGCTACACCTTC	CSAITGYGYTF
-	-	TRBV11-1	TRBJ2-3	TGTGCCAGCAGCTTTTCCCCTATCAGGGGTGCAGATACGCAGTATTTT	CASSFSPIRGADTQYF
-	-	TRBV7-3	TRBJ2-6	TGTGCCAGCAGCCTTAACCCCGGCGGAGGGGCCAACGTCCTGACTTTC	CASSLNPGGGANVLTF
-	-	TRBV3-1/TRBV3-2	TRBJ1-1	TGTGCCAGCAGCCATCCCTATGGGGGGGGCGCTGAAGCTTTCTTT	CASSHPYGGGAEAFF
-	-	TRBV7-9	TRBJ1-2	TGTGCCAGCAGCTTACAGGGGAGTAGCTATGGCTACACCTTC	CASSLQGSSYGYTF
once	-	TRBV2	TRBJ1-2	TGTGCCAGCAGTGAAAACGTCGACAGCCCTAATGGCTACACCTTC	CASSENVDSPNGYTF
-	-	TRBV6-5	TRBJ2-4	TGTGCCAGCAGTTTCAGGAACCCTCTAGCCAAAAACATTCAGTACTTC	CASSFRNPLAKNIQYF
-	-	TRBV14	TRBJ1-1	TGTGCCAGCAGCCGCGAACGGGAGGGCACTGAAGCTTTCTTT	CASSREREGTEAFF
-	-	TRBV23-1	TRBJ2-3	TGCGCCAGCAGTCCGGTAGATACGCAGTATTTT	CASSPVDTQYF
once	TRBD1	TRBV18	TRBJ2-6	TGTGCCAGCTCCCTTGGACAGGGGACTGGGGCCAACGTCCTGACTTTC	CASSLGQGTGANVLTF
-	-	TRBV28	TRBJ2-7	TGTGCCAGCAGGCCCCAGGGCACCTACGAGCAGTACTTC	CASRPQGTYEQYF
-	TRBD1	TRBV5-4	TRBJ2-1	TGTGCCAGCAGCTTGCGGGACAGGTACAATGAGCAGTTCTTC	CASSLRDRYNEQFF
-	TRBD2	TRBV9	TRBJ2-1	TGTGCCAGCAGCGCAGGACTAGCCTCCTACAATGAGCAGTTCTTC	CASSAGLASYNEQFF